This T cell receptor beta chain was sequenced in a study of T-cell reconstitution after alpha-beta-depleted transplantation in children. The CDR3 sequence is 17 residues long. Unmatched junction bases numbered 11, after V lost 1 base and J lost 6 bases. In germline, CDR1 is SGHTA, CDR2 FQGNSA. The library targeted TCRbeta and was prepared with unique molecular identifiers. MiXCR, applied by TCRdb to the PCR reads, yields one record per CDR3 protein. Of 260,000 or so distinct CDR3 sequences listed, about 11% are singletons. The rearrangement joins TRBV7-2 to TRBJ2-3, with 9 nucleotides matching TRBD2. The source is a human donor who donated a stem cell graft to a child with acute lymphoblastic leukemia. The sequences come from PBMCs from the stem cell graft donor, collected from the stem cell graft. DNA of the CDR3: TGTGCCAGCAGCTTAGTTGCCGGCGGGGGGGCCGAGGATACGCAGTATTTT. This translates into CASSLVAGGGAEDTQYF.